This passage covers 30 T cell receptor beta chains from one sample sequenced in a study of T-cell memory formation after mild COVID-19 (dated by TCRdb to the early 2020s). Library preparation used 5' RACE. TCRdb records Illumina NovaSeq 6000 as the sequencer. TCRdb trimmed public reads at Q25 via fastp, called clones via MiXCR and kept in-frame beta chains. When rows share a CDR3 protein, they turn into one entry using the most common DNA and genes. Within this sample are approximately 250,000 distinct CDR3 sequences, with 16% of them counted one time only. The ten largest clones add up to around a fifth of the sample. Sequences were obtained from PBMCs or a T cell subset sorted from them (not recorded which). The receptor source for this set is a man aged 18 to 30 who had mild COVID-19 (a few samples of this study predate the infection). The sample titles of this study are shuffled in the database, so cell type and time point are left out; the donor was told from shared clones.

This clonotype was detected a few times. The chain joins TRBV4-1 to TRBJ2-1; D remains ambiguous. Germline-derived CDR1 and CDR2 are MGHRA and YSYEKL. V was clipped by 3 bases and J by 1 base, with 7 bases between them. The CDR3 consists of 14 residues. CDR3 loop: CASSQDGSYNEQFF. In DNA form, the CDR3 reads TGCGCCAGCAGCCAGGACGGGTCCTACAATGAGCAGTTCTTC.

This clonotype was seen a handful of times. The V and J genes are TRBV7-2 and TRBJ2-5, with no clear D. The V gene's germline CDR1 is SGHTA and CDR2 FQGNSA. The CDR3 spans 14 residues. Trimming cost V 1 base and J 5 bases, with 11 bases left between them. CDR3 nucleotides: TGTGCCAGCAGCTTAGAGTCAGCTCGGGAGACCCAGTACTTC. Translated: CASSLESARETQYF.

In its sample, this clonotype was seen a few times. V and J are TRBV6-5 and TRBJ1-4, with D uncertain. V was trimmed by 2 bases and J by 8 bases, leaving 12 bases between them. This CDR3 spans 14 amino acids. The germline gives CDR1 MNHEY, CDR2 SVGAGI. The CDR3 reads CASSYGQMGEKLFF. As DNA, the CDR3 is TGTGCCAGCAGTTACGGGCAGATGGGGGAAAAACTGTTTTTT.

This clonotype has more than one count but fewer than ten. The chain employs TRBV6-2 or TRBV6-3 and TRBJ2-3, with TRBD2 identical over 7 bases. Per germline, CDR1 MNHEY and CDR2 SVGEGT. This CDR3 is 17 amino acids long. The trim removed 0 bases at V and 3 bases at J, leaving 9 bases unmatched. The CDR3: CASSYSIDRAGTDTQYF. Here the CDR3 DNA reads TGTGCCAGCAGTTACTCGATTGATCGAGCGGGGACAGATACGCAGTATTTT.

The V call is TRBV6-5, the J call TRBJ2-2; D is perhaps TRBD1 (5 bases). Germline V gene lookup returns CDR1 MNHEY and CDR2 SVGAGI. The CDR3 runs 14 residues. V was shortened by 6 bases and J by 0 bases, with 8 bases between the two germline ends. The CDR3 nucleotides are TGTGCCAGCAGGCCGACAGCGAACACCGGGGAGCTGTTTTTT. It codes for CASRPTANTGELFF.

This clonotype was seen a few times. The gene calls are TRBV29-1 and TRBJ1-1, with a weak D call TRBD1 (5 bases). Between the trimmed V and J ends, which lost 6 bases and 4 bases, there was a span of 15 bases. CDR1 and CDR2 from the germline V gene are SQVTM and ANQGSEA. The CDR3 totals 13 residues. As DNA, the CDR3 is TGCAGCGTGGTTTGGGGGGATCCCACTGAAGCTTTCTTT. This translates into CSVVWGDPTEAFF.

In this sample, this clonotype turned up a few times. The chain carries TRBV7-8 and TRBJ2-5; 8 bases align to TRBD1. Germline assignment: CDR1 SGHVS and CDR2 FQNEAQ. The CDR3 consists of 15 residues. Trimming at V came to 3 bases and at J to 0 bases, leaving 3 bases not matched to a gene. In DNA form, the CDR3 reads TGTGCCAGCAGCTTCGGGACAGGTTACCAAGAGACCCAGTACTTC. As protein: CASSFGTGYQETQYF.

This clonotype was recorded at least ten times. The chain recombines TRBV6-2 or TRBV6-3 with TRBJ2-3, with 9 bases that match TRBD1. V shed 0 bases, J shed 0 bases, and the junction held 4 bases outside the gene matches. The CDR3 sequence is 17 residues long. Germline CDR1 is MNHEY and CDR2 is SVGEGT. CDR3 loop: CASSYSGQGFSTDTQYF. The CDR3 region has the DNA TGTGCCAGCAGTTACTCGGGACAGGGTTTTAGCACAGATACGCAGTATTTT.

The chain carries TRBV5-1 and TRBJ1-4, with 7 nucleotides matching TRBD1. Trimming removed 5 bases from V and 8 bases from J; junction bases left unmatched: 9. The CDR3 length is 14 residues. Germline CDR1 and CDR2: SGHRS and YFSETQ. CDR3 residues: CASRGDRVGEKLFF. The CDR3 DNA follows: TGCGCCAGCAGAGGCGACAGGGTCGGCGAAAAACTGTTTTTT.

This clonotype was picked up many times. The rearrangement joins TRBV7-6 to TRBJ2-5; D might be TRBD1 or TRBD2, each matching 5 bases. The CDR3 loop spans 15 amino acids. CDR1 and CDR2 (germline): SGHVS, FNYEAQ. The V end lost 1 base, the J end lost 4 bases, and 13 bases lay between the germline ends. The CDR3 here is CASSLVQGRGETQYF. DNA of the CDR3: TGTGCCAGCAGCTTAGTTCAGGGACGAGGAGAGACCCAGTACTTC.

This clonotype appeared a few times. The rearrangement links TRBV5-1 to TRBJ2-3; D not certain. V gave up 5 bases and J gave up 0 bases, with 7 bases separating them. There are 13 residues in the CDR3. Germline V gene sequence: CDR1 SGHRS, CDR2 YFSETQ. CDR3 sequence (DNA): TGCGCCAGCAGGGACGGGAGCACAGATACGCAGTATTTT. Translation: CASRDGSTDTQYF.

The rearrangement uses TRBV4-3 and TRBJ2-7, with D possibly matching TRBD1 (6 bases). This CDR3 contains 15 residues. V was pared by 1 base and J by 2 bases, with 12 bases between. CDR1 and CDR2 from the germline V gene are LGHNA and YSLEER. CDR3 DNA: TGCGCCAGCAGCCAAGGGACAGAATCAACCTACGAGCAGTACTTC. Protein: CASSQGTESTYEQYF.

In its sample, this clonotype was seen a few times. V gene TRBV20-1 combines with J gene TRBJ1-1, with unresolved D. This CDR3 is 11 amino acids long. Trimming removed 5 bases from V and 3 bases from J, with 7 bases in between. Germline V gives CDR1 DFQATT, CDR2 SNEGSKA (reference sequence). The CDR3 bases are TGCAGTGCTTCCACAGACACTGAAGCTTTCTTT. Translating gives CSASTDTEAFF.

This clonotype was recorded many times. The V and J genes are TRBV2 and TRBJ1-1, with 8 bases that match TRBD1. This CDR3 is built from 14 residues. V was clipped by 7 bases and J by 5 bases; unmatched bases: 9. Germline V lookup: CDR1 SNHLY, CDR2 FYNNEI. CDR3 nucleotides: TGTGCCAGCATGCCCGCAGGGGGCTGGACTGAAGCTTTCTTT. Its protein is CASMPAGGWTEAFF.

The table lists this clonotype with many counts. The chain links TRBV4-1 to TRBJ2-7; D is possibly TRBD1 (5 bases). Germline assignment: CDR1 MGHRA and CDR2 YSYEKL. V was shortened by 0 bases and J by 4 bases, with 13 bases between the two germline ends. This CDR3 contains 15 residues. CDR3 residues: CASSQERGGLYEQYF. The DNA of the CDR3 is TGCGCCAGCAGCCAAGAAAGGGGCGGATTATACGAGCAGTACTTC.

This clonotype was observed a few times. The CDR3 DNA reads as TGTGCCAGCAGCCTATATTTGGCGTTCAATCAGCCCCAGCATTTT. This encodes CASSLYLAFNQPQHF. The genes are TRBV7-2 and TRBJ1-5; D remains ambiguous. With 5 bases removed from V and 3 bases from J, the gap between germline ends came to 14 bases. The CDR3 loop spans 15 amino acids. Germline CDR1 is SGHTA and CDR2 is FQGNSA.

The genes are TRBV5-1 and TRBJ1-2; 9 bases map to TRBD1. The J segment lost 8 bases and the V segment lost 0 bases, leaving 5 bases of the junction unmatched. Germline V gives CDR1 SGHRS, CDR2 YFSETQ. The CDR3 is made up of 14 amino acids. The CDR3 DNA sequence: TGCGCCAGCAGCTTGGATTGGACAGGGGAAGGCTACACCTTC. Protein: CASSLDWTGEGYTF.

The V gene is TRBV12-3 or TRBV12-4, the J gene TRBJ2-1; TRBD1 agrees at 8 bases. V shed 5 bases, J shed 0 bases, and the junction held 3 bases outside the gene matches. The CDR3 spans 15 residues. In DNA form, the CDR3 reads TGTGCCAGCAGTCGACAGGGGAGCTCCTACAATGAGCAGTTCTTC. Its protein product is CASSRQGSSYNEQFF.

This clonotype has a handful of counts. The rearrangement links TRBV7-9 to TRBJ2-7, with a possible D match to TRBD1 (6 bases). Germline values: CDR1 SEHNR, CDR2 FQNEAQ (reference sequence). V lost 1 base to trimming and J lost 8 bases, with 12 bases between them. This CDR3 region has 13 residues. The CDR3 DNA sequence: TGTGCCAGCAGCTTAGATGGGGGCGTGAAGCAGTACGTC. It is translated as CASSLDGGVKQYV.

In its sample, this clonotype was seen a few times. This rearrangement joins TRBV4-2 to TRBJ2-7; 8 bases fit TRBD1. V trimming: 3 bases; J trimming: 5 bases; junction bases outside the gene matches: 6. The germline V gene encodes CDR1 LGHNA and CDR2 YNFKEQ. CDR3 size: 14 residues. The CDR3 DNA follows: TGTGCCAGCAGCCAGTCCGACAGGGGCGACGAGCAGTACTTC. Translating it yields CASSQSDRGDEQYF.

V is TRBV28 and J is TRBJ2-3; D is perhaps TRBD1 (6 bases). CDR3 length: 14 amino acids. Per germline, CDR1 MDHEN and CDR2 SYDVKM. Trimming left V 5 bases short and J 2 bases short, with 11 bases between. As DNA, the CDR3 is TGTGCCAGCAGTGAGACAGGTCACACAGATACGCAGTATTTT. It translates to CASSETGHTDTQYF.

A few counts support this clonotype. This CDR3 reads CASSFVGGNEQFF. DNA of the CDR3: TGTGCCAGCAGTTTCGTTGGGGGGAATGAGCAGTTCTTC. This chain joins TRBV28 and TRBJ2-1; possible D gene TRBD2, 6 bases. V was shortened by 3 bases and J by 7 bases, with 10 bases between the two germline ends. Germline lookup yields CDR1 MDHEN and CDR2 SYDVKM. The CDR3 has 13 residues.

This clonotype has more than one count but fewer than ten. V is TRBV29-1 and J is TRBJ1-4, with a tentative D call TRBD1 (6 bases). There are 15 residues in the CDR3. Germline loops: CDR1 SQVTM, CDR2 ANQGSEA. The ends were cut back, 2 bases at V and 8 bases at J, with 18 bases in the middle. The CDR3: CSVEWGGGHREKLFF. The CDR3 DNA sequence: TGCAGCGTTGAATGGGGTGGGGGGCATCGAGAAAAACTGTTTTTT.

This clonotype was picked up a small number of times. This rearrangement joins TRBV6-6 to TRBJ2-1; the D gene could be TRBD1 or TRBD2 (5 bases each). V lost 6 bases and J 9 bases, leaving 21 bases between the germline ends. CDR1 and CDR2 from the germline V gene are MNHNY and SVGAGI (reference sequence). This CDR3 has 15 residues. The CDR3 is CASRTPGTDKSEQFF. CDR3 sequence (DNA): TGTGCCAGCAGGACCCCCGGGACCGACAAAAGTGAGCAGTTCTTC.

The CDR3 protein is CASSYQRGGGETQYF. Written as DNA, the CDR3 is TGTGCCAGCAGCTACCAGCGGGGAGGGGGAGAGACCCAGTACTTC. V is TRBV7-2 and J is TRBJ2-5; TRBD2 might be the D (7 bases). V was shortened by 4 bases and J by 4 bases, with 16 bases between the two germline ends. The CDR3 runs to 15 residues. In germline, CDR1 is SGHTA, CDR2 FQGNSA.

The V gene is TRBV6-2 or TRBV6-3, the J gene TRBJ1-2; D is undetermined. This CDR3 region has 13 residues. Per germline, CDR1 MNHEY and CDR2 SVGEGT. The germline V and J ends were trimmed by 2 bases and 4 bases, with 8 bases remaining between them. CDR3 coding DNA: TGTGCCAGCAGTTACCAGGACGGCTATGGCTACACCTTC. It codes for CASSYQDGYGYTF.

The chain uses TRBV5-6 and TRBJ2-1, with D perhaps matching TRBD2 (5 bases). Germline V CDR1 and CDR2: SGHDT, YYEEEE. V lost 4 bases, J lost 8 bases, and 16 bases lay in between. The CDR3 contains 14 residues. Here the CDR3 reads CASSHSRRRDEQFF. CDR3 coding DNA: TGTGCCAGCAGCCACTCCCGGCGGCGGGATGAGCAGTTCTTC.

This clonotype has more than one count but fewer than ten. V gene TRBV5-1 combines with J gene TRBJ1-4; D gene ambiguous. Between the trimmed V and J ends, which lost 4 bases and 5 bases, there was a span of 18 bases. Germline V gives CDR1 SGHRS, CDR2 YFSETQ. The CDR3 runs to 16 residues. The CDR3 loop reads CASSPGSIVGNEKLFF. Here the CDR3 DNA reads TGCGCCAGCAGCCCCGGGAGCATAGTAGGAAATGAAAAACTGTTTTTT.

In nucleotides, the CDR3 is TGTGCCAGCCTTGAGGGGAATGAGCAGTTCTTC. Its translation: CASLEGNEQFF. The chain carries TRBV5-6 and TRBJ2-1; D may be TRBD1 or TRBD2 (5 bases each). The germline V gene encodes CDR1 SGHDT and CDR2 YYEEEE. Trimming took 7 bases from V and 7 from J, leaving 9 bases between them. The CDR3 runs to 11 residues. Together with reference TRBV5-6 and TRBJ2-1, the CDR3 gives the full variable domain: DAGVTQSPTHLIKTRGQQVTLRCSPKSGHDTVSWYQQALGQGPQFIFQYYEEEERQRGNFPDRFSGHQFPNYSSELNVNALLLGDSALYLCASLEGNEQFFGPGTRLTVL.

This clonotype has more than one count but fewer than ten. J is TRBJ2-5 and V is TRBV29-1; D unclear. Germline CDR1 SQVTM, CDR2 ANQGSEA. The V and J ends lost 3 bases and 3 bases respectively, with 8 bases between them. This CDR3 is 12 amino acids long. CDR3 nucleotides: TGCAGCGTTGATAGGCGGAAAGAGACCCAGTACTTC. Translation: CSVDRRKETQYF.